The sequence of this T cell receptor beta chain was determined in a study of regulatory dendritic cells for organ transplantation. At the level of the study: Regulatory dendritic cells were monocyte-derived, receiving vitamin D3 on days 0 and 4 and IL-10 on day 4. Study results and caveats: Memory CD8+ clonal expansion seemed more limited with regulatory than mature dendritic cells. Resting memory CD8+ T cells held the most alloreactive clonotypes.

TCRdb's copy holds only in-frame clones and misses some; the assay was immunoSEQ multiplex PCR. The sample lists some 12,000 clones; more than 75% were seen once. V gave up 4 bases and J gave up 5 bases, with 8 bases separating them. Germline V lookup: CDR1 SEHNR, CDR2 FQNEAQ (reference sequence). The CDR3 totals 12 residues. This clone was seen more than once but under ten times. Its matching antigen is unknown. Sorted subsets were CFSE-labeled and cultured approximately 5 days with allogeneic dendritic cells. The sample comprised naive CD8+ T cells from blood cultured with regulatory dendritic cells. Subset in this sample: CD45RA+ naive T cells. The chain uses TRBV7-9 and TRBJ1-1; perhaps TRBD1 as D (6 bases). This sequence originates from a human donor in good health. CDR3: CASSSRGTEAFF. The CDR3 DNA sequence: TGTGCCAGCAGCTCCAGGGGTACTGAAGCTTTCTTT.